This TCR beta chain was documented in a study of blood T cell repertoires in COVID-19 (dated by TCRdb to about 2020). About the full investigation: The collaborator samples originated in the United States, Italy and Spain and spanned the acute and convalescent phases of COVID-19. The material from the prospective study consisted of cDNA or gDNA derived from T cells, B-cell-depleted T cells, or PBMCs. Where available, HLA class I and class II types were obtained from metadata supplied by the sample provider rather than from assay-based typing. The repertoires were made available in a free public database intended to serve as a resource for research on the immune response to SARS-CoV-2. Samples came from the ongoing ImmuneRACE study (first 160 participants) plus 1,254 subjects from 6 global collaborators. A de-identified subject ID, COVID-19 status, age in years and sex were almost always included in the sample metadata. The dataset comprised deeply sampled blood TCRbeta repertoires from subjects exposed to, actively infected with, or recovered from COVID-19. General study outcomes and caveats: How much clinical and demographic metadata was included differed by source and by participant, and the metadata was provided uncurated.

TCRbeta CDR3 regions were amplified from genomic DNA by means of the immunoSEQ Assay, a bias-controlled multiplex PCR. As for the original processing: Nucleated cell counts per sample were estimated from amplification of reference gene primers within the assay. To quantify the absolute abundance of each unique TCRbeta CDR3 rearrangement, sequence reads were collapsed and filtered. For each sample, productive Simpson clonality was calculated as the square root of Simpson's diversity index over productive rearrangements. The table comes from immuneACCESS by way of TCRdb, which keeps in-frame sequences with V and J called. Part of the clones is missing from these tables; in studies checked, under half for an unresolved V gene and the rest for unknown reasons. V and J calls and clone size are given by that table; D and trimming were obtained from the DNA. The sample table holds 170,000 or so clones, of which about 83% were seen once. Under 15% of the sample comes from the top ten.

For this clone: The specificity of this receptor is unknown. It has no much larger one-base neighbor in the sample; base qualities were not kept.

In Seattle, one collaborating source enrolled patients while the infection was active and tracked those patients longitudinally over the course of disease. The collaborating institutions used their own protocols to collect whole blood in K2EDTA tubes. Collaborator samples were shipped for TCRbeta analysis as frozen whole blood, isolated PBMCs, or DNA extracted from either sample type. This TCR came from a woman aged 70-85 years with COVID-19, enrolled during active disease. The sequenced sample was peripheral blood.

DNA sequence: TGCGCCAGCAGCCAAGGCCAGGGATCCTACAATGAGCAGTTCTTC. Translated, this gives CASSQGQGSYNEQFF. The V and J segments used are TRBV4-1 and TRBJ2-1, and perhaps TRBD1 as D gene, on 5 matching bases. The CDR3 goes from the cysteine to the phenylalanine over 15 residues. The retained sequence is limited to the CDR3, 45 bases, with the frame set at the first base. CDR1 and CDR2 are drawn from the germline V gene: MGHRA, YSYEKL. V is reduced by 1 base and J by 1 base, leaving a spacing of 8 bases between them.